One sample yielded the 32 T cell receptor beta chains listed below, sequenced in a study of blood T cell repertoires in COVID-19. Profiling relied on immunoSEQ multiplex PCR, and the TCRdb table lists in-frame clones only, not all of them. The sample comprises 350,000 to 450,000 clones, over 85% of which are singletons, and about 1.7% rests with the top ten. The sequenced sample was PBMCs or T cells enriched from blood (not recorded which). These receptors were obtained from a woman in her 30s who had recovered from COVID-19.

This clone appeared once. This sequence joins TRBV6-1 and TRBJ1-4, with 10 nucleotides matching TRBD1. Germline V gene lookup returns CDR1 MNHNS and CDR2 SASEGT. The CDR3 runs 12 residues. V was pared by 6 bases and J by 11 bases, with 3 bases of the junction left unmatched. The CDR3 reads CASSRDRGKLFF. The DNA of the CDR3 is TGTGCCAGCAGCCGGGACAGGGGTAAACTGTTTTTT.

The rearrangement uses TRBV6-5 and TRBJ1-2; no firm D call. The CDR3 extends over 12 amino acids. Trimming cost V 2 bases and J 5 bases, with 6 bases left between them. CDR1 and CDR2 (germline): MNHEY, SVGAGI. The CDR3 nucleotides read TGTGCCAGCAGTTACACGGGGTATGGCTACACCTTC. Translating it yields CASSYTGYGYTF.

A single count supports this clone. V is TRBV4-2 and J is TRBJ1-5, with D unclear. V was shortened by 0 bases and J by 2 bases, with 14 bases between the two germline ends. CDR3 length: 17 amino acids. Germline V gene lookup returns CDR1 LGHNA and CDR2 YNFKEQ. DNA of the CDR3: TGTGCCAGCAGCCAAGATATAGAGGCGTTGGGCAATCAGCCCCAGCATTTT. As protein: CASSQDIEALGNQPQHF.

The chain employs TRBV19 and TRBJ2-3, with 11 bases lining up with TRBD1. V lost 5 bases to trimming and J lost 11 bases; unmatched junction nucleotides: 24. The CDR3 totals 19 residues. The V gene's germline CDR1 is LNHDA and CDR2 SQIVND (reference sequence). The CDR3 nucleotides read TGTGCCAGTAGTCCCCGGACAGGGGGCGGGGTTCGGAAGAAGGGTTTGCAGTATTTT. It translates to CASSPRTGGGVRKKGLQYF.

The chain carries TRBV15 and TRBJ2-3; 12 nucleotides line up with TRBD1. J lost 8 bases, V lost 3 bases, and 6 bases had no gene match. Germline assignment: CDR1 LNHNV and CDR2 YYDKDF (reference sequence). The CDR3 has 15 amino acids. CDR3 in amino acids: CATSRRDRGQGTQYF. Written as DNA, the CDR3 is TGTGCCACCAGCAGGAGGGACAGGGGGCAAGGTACGCAGTATTTT.

The gene calls are TRBV7-8 and TRBJ2-7, with a weak D call TRBD2 (6 bases). The CDR3 totals 14 residues. The V gene's germline CDR1 is SGHVS and CDR2 FQNEAQ. V gave up 1 base and J gave up 7 bases, with 14 bases separating them. Here the CDR3 reads CASSLEGLSTEQYF. CDR3 bases: TGTGCCAGCAGCTTAGAGGGACTCAGCACTGAGCAGTACTTC.

This chain connects TRBV11-2 to TRBJ1-3; D unclear. The CDR3 runs 14 residues. V was shortened by 0 bases and J by 2 bases, with 5 bases between the two germline ends. In germline, CDR1 is SGHAT, CDR2 FQNNGV. The chain's CDR3 is CASSLDRTGNTIYF. Here the CDR3 DNA reads TGTGCCAGCAGCTTAGACAGAACTGGAAACACCATATATTTT.

In regard to this clone: A read error may produce the germline difference seen at one junction end. The chain combines TRBV6-5 with TRBJ2-7; TRBD2 aligns across 14 bases. CDR1 and CDR2 (germline): MNHEY, SVGAGI. The CDR3 contains 15 residues. CDR3 nucleotide sequence: TGTGCCAGCACCGGACTAGCGGGGGGCTCCCACGAGCAGTACTTC. Protein product: CASTGLAGGSHEQYF.

V is TRBV30 and J is TRBJ2-7; possibly TRBD1 for D (5 bases). The ends were cut back, 4 bases at V and 6 bases at J, with 13 bases in the middle. Per germline, CDR1 GTSNPN and CDR2 SVGIG (reference sequence). This CDR3 is 12 amino acids long. The CDR3 sequence is CAWKRTRGEQYF. CDR3 DNA sequence: TGTGCCTGGAAGAGGACACGAGGCGAGCAGTACTTC.

The gene calls are TRBV20-1 and TRBJ1-1; D possibly corresponds to TRBD1 (6 bases). CDR1 is DFQATT and CDR2 is SNEGSKA in the germline V gene (reference sequence). Trimming removed 4 bases at V and 9 bases at J, with 9 bases between. This CDR3 contains 10 residues. The CDR3 bases are TGCAGTGCTAAGGACAGTAAAGCTTTCTTT. Its protein product is CSAKDSKAFF.

The gene calls are TRBV10-1 and TRBJ2-1; TRBD2 agrees at 7 bases. This CDR3 has 15 residues. Germline V lookup: CDR1 WNHNN, CDR2 SYGVQD (reference sequence). Trimming at V came to 3 bases and at J to 6 bases, leaving 8 bases not matched to a gene. The CDR3 sequence is CASSDAGVPRNEQFF. The CDR3 DNA is TGCGCCAGCAGTGACGCGGGAGTTCCCCGCAATGAGCAGTTCTTC.

The chain recombines TRBV5-6 with TRBJ1-2, with a weak D call TRBD1 (5 bases). From germline, CDR1 is SGHDT and CDR2 YYEEEE. Between the trimmed V and J ends, which lost 0 bases and 2 bases, there was a span of 8 bases. This CDR3 has 14 amino acids. This CDR3 is CASSLDRMNYGYTF. DNA for the CDR3: TGTGCCAGCAGCTTGGACAGGATGAACTATGGCTACACCTTC.

The table lists this clone with a few counts. The chain links TRBV14 to TRBJ1-1; the D gene is possibly TRBD1 (6 bases). The germline CDR1 and CDR2 sequences are SGHDN and FVKESK. With 3 bases removed from V and 1 base from J, the gap between germline ends came to 12 bases. The CDR3 loop spans 15 amino acids. CDR3 DNA: TGTGCCAGCAGCCATGACTTGGGGGCGAACACTGAAGCTTTCTTT. This codes for CASSHDLGANTEAFF.

The rearrangement joins TRBV7-9 to TRBJ1-6; 7 positions match TRBD1. The V gene end was trimmed by 3 bases and the J gene end by 8 bases; junction bases not matched to a gene: 4. The CDR3 spans 14 residues. Germline assignment: CDR1 SEHNR and CDR2 FQNEAQ (reference sequence). Here the CDR3 DNA reads TGTGCCAGCAGCTTCCTAGGGGGCGATTCACCCCTCCACTTT. As protein: CASSFLGGDSPLHF.

This chain connects TRBV19 to TRBJ2-5; 7 nucleotides match TRBD1. The junction had 6 bases not matched to a gene; V was cut back by 4 bases and J by 1 base. The CDR3 extends over 15 amino acids. Germline values: CDR1 LNHDA, CDR2 SQIVND (reference sequence). The CDR3, as DNA: TGTGCCAGTAGTACCCGGGACAGTTCCCAAGAGACCCAGTACTTC. It is translated as CASSTRDSSQETQYF.

J is TRBJ2-1 and V is TRBV10-3; TRBD2 matches at 10 bases. Germline V CDR1 and CDR2: ENHRY, SYGVKD. This CDR3 is 14 amino acids long. The ends lost 6 bases at V and 5 bases at J; junction bases unmatched: 4. The CDR3 DNA is TGTGCCATCAGCCTAGCGGGAGTAAACAATGAGCAGTTCTTC. It is translated as CAISLAGVNNEQFF.

A single count supports this clone. J is TRBJ2-1 and V is TRBV10-3; D may be TRBD2 (7 bases). Trimming took 6 bases from V and 9 from J, leaving 24 bases between them. CDR1 ENHRY and CDR2 SYGVKD come from the germline V gene. The CDR3 covers 16 residues. The CDR3 loop is CAIRDSGLGGRGEQFF. The CDR3, as DNA: TGTGCCATCAGGGACTCAGGACTAGGGGGAAGGGGTGAGCAGTTCTTC.

The chain uses TRBV29-1 and TRBJ2-3, with TRBD1 matching over 7 bases. Germline V CDR1 and CDR2: SQVTM, ANQGSEA. The V gene end was trimmed by 6 bases and the J gene end by 6 bases; junction bases not matched to a gene: 12. The CDR3 has 14 residues. In DNA, the CDR3 is TGCAGCGTCGCGACAGGGTACCCGGGGGATACGCAGTATTTT. Protein: CSVATGYPGDTQYF.

This clone was recorded once. This chain links TRBV2 with TRBJ2-7, with D tentatively TRBD1 (5 bases). The CDR3 is 14 residues long. The germline gives CDR1 SNHLY, CDR2 FYNNEI. The V end was cut by 5 bases, the J end by 4 bases, with 15 bases between. CDR3: CASSSGLLSYEQYF. The CDR3 coding sequence is TGTGCCAGCAGTTCAGGGTTACTTTCTTACGAGCAGTACTTC.

This chain joins TRBV19 and TRBJ2-1; TRBD2 might be the D (6 bases). This CDR3 is 16 amino acids long. Germline CDR1 and CDR2: LNHDA and SQIVND (reference sequence). V gave up 5 bases and J gave up 4 bases, with 18 bases separating them. CDR3 sequence: CASSVSLVLAYNEQFF. In nucleotides, the CDR3 is TGTGCCAGTAGTGTTTCCCTGGTTCTAGCGTACAATGAGCAGTTCTTC.

The chain employs TRBV3-1 (or the pseudogene TRBV3-2) and TRBJ2-7; 9 nucleotides match TRBD2. This CDR3 spans 15 amino acids. After removal of 4 bases from V and 1 base from J, the junction contained 5 bases not matched to a gene. The V gene's germline CDR1 is LGHDT and CDR2 YNNKEL (reference sequence). CDR3 nucleotides: TGTGCCAGCAGCCTAGCGGGAGCTTGGTCCTACGAGCAGTACTTC. Amino acid sequence: CASSLAGAWSYEQYF.

Only a few counts were recorded for this clone. CDR3 DNA sequence: TGCGCCAGCAGCGCCCGGACTAGCGGTCCCTACGAGCAGTACTTC. Amino acid sequence: CASSARTSGPYEQYF. The V gene is TRBV5-1, the J gene TRBJ2-7, with 10 nucleotides matching TRBD2. The length of the CDR3 is 15 residues. In germline, CDR1 is SGHRS, CDR2 YFSETQ. J lost 2 bases, V lost 4 bases, and 6 bases had no gene match.

V and J are TRBV27 and TRBJ2-3, with 7 bases that match TRBD2. CDR3 length equals 15 residues. J was trimmed by 6 bases and V by 7 bases; bases with no gene match: 13. Germline-derived CDR1 and CDR2 are MNHEY and SMNVEV (reference sequence). In DNA form, the CDR3 reads TGTGCCAGCACAATGGAGCGGGGTGGTTCGGATACGCAGTATTTT. This encodes CASTMERGGSDTQYF.

The gene calls are TRBV10-2 and TRBJ1-1; 7 nucleotides line up with TRBD1. This CDR3 spans 14 amino acids. Germline assignment: CDR1 WSHSY and CDR2 SAAADI. The V and J ends lost 3 bases and 9 bases, in that order; junction bases with no gene match: 10. The DNA for the CDR3 is TGCGCCAGCAGTGAACAAGGACAGGACGTTAAAGCTTTCTTT. Protein: CASSEQGQDVKAFF.

The rearrangement links TRBV12-3 or TRBV12-4 to TRBJ1-1; D is undetermined. There are 11 residues in the CDR3. Between the trimmed V and J ends, which lost 6 bases and 3 bases, there was a span of 5 bases. The CDR3, as DNA: TGTGCCAGCAGCCCGGACACTGAAGCTTTCTTT. Translating it yields CASSPDTEAFF.

V gene TRBV24-1 combines with J gene TRBJ2-3; 7 bases map to TRBD1. CDR3 length: 16 residues. The J segment lost 5 bases and the V segment lost 3 bases, leaving 10 bases of the junction unmatched. Germline V gives CDR1 KGHDR, CDR2 SFDVKD. CDR3 sequence reads: CATSDTSGQAGDTQYF. CDR3 DNA sequence: TGTGCCACCAGTGATACAAGCGGACAGGCTGGAGATACGCAGTATTTT.

The genes are TRBV3-1 (or the pseudogene TRBV3-2) and TRBJ2-7; maybe TRBD2 (6 bases). Trimming shortened V by 2 bases and J by 3 bases, and 8 bases separated the two germline ends. The germline CDR1 and CDR2 sequences are LGHDT and YNNKEL (reference sequence). The CDR3 length is 13 residues. The CDR3 loop reads CASSQRGLYEQYF. CDR3 coding DNA: TGTGCCAGCAGCCAAAGGGGACTCTACGAGCAGTACTTC.

The chain combines TRBV11-3 with TRBJ2-5; the D gene is possibly TRBD1 (5 bases). Trimming removed 5 bases from V and 10 bases from J, with 14 bases in between. Per the germline V gene, CDR1 is SGHNT and CDR2 is YENEEA. The CDR3 has 12 amino acids. The CDR3 loop reads CASSQGPRVQYF. The CDR3 DNA is TGTGCCAGCAGCCAAGGCCCCAGGGTCCAGTACTTC. The entire variable domain, with the rest obtained from reference TRBV11-3 and TRBJ2-5, is as follows: EAGVVQSPRYKIIEKKQPVAFWCNPISGHNTLYWYLQNLGQGPELLIRYENEEAVDDSQLPKDRFSAERLKGVDSTLKIQPAELGDSAVYLCASSQGPRVQYFGPGTRLLVL.

This CDR3 is CAWRRGQNPRWAYGYTF. CDR3 bases: TGTGCCTGGAGAAGGGGGCAGAACCCACGCTGGGCGTATGGCTACACCTTC. The chain recombines TRBV30 with TRBJ1-2, with 7 positions matching TRBD1. Looked up from germline, CDR1 is GTSNPN and CDR2 is SVGIG (reference sequence). The CDR3 loop spans 17 amino acids. J lost 5 bases, V lost 3 bases, and 18 bases had no gene match.

This chain connects TRBV25-1 to TRBJ1-1, with a tentative D call TRBD1 (6 bases). This CDR3 is 15 amino acids long. V lost 1 base to trimming and J lost 6 bases, with 15 bases between them. Per germline, CDR1 MGHDK and CDR2 SYGVNS. The CDR3 here is CASSEWGRLQSEAFF. As DNA, the CDR3 is TGTGCCAGCAGTGAATGGGGGCGGTTGCAATCTGAAGCTTTCTTT.

The chain uses TRBV18 and TRBJ2-7; TRBD1 might be the D (6 bases). CDR1 and CDR2 from the germline V gene are KGHSH and LQKENI. The CDR3 sequence is 14 residues long. With 4 bases removed from V and 2 bases from J, the gap between germline ends came to 12 bases. Written as DNA, the CDR3 is TGTGCCAGCTCACGAGGACAGAAAACCTACGAGCAGTACTTC. Translation gives CASSRGQKTYEQYF.

This chain links TRBV11-2 with TRBJ1-4; a possible D gene is TRBD1 (6 bases). Per the germline V gene, CDR1 is SGHAT and CDR2 is FQNNGV. V was pared by 5 bases and J by 7 bases, with 17 bases between. There are 15 residues in the CDR3. CDR3 bases: TGTGCCAGCAGCCCTGGCAGGGGCTGGGGTGAAAAACTGTTTTTT. Translating it yields CASSPGRGWGEKLFF.